The source of this T cell receptor (beta chain) is a study of cytomegalovirus exposure and HLA in healthy donors. Across the study: Within the Caucasian-associated ancestry cluster were around 81% of the 300 to 450 genotyped donors. Whole-study findings and limits: Earlier analysis looked at TCR beta V segments, and most were productive about 87% or about 30% of the time. Specificity for CMV antigens was confirmed in vitro for a few of the CMV-associated chains.

The CDR3 is 14 amino acids. Per germline, CDR1 SGHNT and CDR2 YYREEE (reference sequence). After removal of 4 bases from V and 4 bases from J, the junction contained 5 bases not matched to a gene. Primers included in the PCR were 60 Vbeta and 13 Jbeta primers. Clones were read by immunoSEQ multiplex PCR, and TCRdb kept only the in-frame ones, dropping some. The sample comprises about 150,000 clones, about 80% of which are singletons, and approximately 6.1% rests with the top ten. A remark on this clone: What it binds is unknown.

This clonotype was obtained from a man aged 25 to 40 in good health and CMV-seropositive. The chain joins TRBV5-4 to TRBJ1-1; 9 positions agree with TRBD1. What was sequenced was PBMCs. The CDR3: CASSQGQGFTEAFF. CDR3 DNA: TGTGCCAGCAGCCAAGGACAGGGGTTCACTGAAGCTTTCTTT.